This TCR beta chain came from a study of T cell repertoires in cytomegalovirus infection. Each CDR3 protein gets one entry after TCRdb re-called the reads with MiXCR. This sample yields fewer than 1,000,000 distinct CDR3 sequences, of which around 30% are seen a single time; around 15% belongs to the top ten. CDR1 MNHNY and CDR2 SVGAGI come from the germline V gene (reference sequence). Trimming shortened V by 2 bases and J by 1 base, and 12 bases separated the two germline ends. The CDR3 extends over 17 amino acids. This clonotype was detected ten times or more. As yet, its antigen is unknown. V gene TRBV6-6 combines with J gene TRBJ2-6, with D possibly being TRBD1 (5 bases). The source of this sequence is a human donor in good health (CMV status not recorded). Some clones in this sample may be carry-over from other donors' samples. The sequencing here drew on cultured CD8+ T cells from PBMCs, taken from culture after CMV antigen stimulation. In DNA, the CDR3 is TGTGCCAGCAGTTACAGGCAGGGAAGGTCTGGGGCCAACGTCCTGACTTTC. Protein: CASSYRQGRSGANVLTF.